The clone carrying this TCR beta chain was seen only once. Germline V gene sequence: CDR1 SEHNR, CDR2 FQNEAQ (reference sequence). With 1 base clipped from V and 0 bases from J, the junction kept 4 bases outside the gene matches. This CDR3 is built from 16 residues. Original processing methods: From reference gene primer amplification, estimates of nucleated cell counts were derived. Only in-frame clones appear in the TCRdb table, and some are missing; sequencing was by immunoSEQ multiplex PCR. The V and J calls and clone size were taken over from that table, and D and trimming were inferred from the DNA. This sample has 150,000 or so clones, with over 70% found just once. This sample was included in a study of blood T cell repertoires in COVID-19. Everyone who took part was roughly 18 to 90 years old, and they came from about two dozen US areas. Recovery among Cohort 3 donors was established by two negative PCRs, clearance, or symptom resolution.

This rearrangement joins TRBV7-9 to TRBJ1-2, with 8 bases fitting TRBD1. This TCR was recovered from a man aged 50-60 years who had recovered from COVID-19. Sequenced: PBMCs or T cells enriched from blood (not recorded which). This chain's CDR3 is CASSLGGQATNYGYTF. The CDR3, as DNA: TGTGCCAGCAGCTTAGGGGGACAGGCGACTAACTATGGCTACACCTTC.